One and the same sample provided the 19 T cell receptor beta chains below, sequenced in a study of early T cells in non-severe SARS-CoV-2 infection. MiXCR, run by TCRdb on the 5' RACE reads, gives a single entry per CDR3 protein. The table lists about 97,000 distinct CDR3 sequences, around 14% of them singletons, with 6% to 7.5% in the top ten. Sequencing was carried out using whole blood. The receptors originated from an adult who was a healthcare worker with PCR-confirmed SARS-CoV-2 infection or an uninfected control (not recorded which).

This chain joins TRBV29-1 and TRBJ2-3; D is undetermined. Trimming removed 6 bases at V and 0 bases at J, with 10 bases between. Germline V CDR1 and CDR2: SQVTM, ANQGSEA. CDR3 length: 13 residues. CDR3 sequence (DNA): TGCAGCGTGGCCCTAAGGAGCACAGATACGCAGTATTTT. This encodes CSVALRSTDTQYF.

The chain combines TRBV12-3 or TRBV12-4 with TRBJ2-5; no reliable D call. The CDR3 spans 12 residues. V shed 6 bases and J shed 5 bases, with 10 bases lying between them. The CDR3 here is CASSVLMETQYF. CDR3 DNA sequence: TGTGCCAGCAGCGTTTTGATGGAGACCCAGTACTTC.

This clonotype showed up just a few times. V is TRBV12-3 or TRBV12-4 and J is TRBJ2-7; weak D call: TRBD1 (5 bases). The CDR3 is 12 residues long. V lost 3 bases to trimming and J lost 5 bases, with 8 bases between them. The CDR3 protein is CASSFSRDEQYF. The CDR3 DNA follows: TGTGCCAGCAGTTTTTCCAGGGACGAGCAGTACTTC.

The CDR3 region is CASSLRTDPNANIQYF. CDR3 DNA sequence: TGTGCCAGCTCTCTTAGGACAGATCCCAATGCAAACATTCAGTACTTC. The chain joins TRBV18 to TRBJ2-4; perhaps TRBD1 as D (6 bases). CDR3 size: 16 residues. V lost 6 bases and J lost 6, with 21 bases in between. CDR1 KGHSH and CDR2 LQKENI come from the germline V gene.

This clonotype was counted many times. The genes are TRBV27 and TRBJ2-7; 14 nucleotides align to TRBD2. V shed 3 bases, J shed 7 bases, and the junction held 5 bases outside the gene matches. The CDR3 loop spans 15 amino acids. CDR1 is MNHEY and CDR2 is SMNVEV in the germline V gene (reference sequence). The CDR3 DNA sequence: TGTGCCAGCAGTTTTACGACTAGCGGGAGGGGGGAGCAGTACTTC. It codes for CASSFTTSGRGEQYF.

Notes on this clonotype: One end of the junction fails to match germline, which may point to a read error. CDR3 coding DNA: TGTGCGAGCAATTGGGCGGCTGGGGCCAACGTCCTGACTTTC. This codes for CASNWAAGANVLTF. The chain employs TRBV6-5 and TRBJ2-6; D call uncertain. CDR1 MNHEY and CDR2 SVGAGI come from the germline V gene. The CDR3 length is 14 residues.

This clonotype has a handful of counts. This chain links TRBV4-1 with TRBJ2-1, with 11 bases matching TRBD2. Per the germline V gene, CDR1 is MGHRA and CDR2 is YSYEKL. V lost 3 bases, J lost 8 bases, and 6 bases stayed unmatched. The CDR3 extends over 15 amino acids. CDR3 sequence: CASSQTSGEWDEQFF. The DNA of the CDR3 is TGCGCCAGCAGCCAGACTAGCGGGGAGTGGGATGAGCAGTTCTTC.

The V gene is TRBV20-1, the J gene TRBJ2-7; the match to TRBD2 covers 8 bases. CDR1 and CDR2 from the germline V gene are DFQATT and SNEGSKA (reference sequence). The CDR3 contains 14 residues. Losses at the gene ends were 6 bases for V and 7 bases for J; bases not matched to a gene: 14. CDR3 coding DNA: TGCAGTGCGCAAGTTAGCGGGACGAAGGTGGAGCAGTACTTC. Amino acid sequence: CSAQVSGTKVEQYF.

This clonotype was seen only a few times. This rearrangement joins TRBV9 to TRBJ1-2; tentative D call: TRBD1 (5 bases). Germline V gene data show CDR1 as SGDLS and CDR2 as YYNGEE. This CDR3 is built from 14 residues. V was pared by 4 bases and J by 0 bases, with 10 bases between. The DNA of the CDR3 is TGTGCCAGCAGCCCCTTGGGACCTAACTATGGCTACACCTTC. This translates into CASSPLGPNYGYTF.

This clonotype showed up just a few times. The chain is built from TRBV20-1 and TRBJ2-3; tentatively, D is TRBD2 (7 bases). This CDR3 has 16 amino acids. Germline V gene sequence: CDR1 DFQATT, CDR2 SNEGSKA (reference sequence). V lost 0 bases to trimming and J lost 1 base, with 14 bases between them. For the CDR3, the DNA is TGCAGTGCTAGAGATCGGGGGGCCTCCGGCACAGATACGCAGTATTTT. It is translated as CSARDRGASGTDTQYF.

This clonotype was seen at least ten times. V and J are TRBV4-3 and TRBJ2-2; TRBD2 agrees at 14 bases. CDR1 LGHNA and CDR2 YSLEER come from the germline V gene. The CDR3 covers 21 residues. Trimming removed 1 base from V and 6 bases from J; junction bases left unmatched: 16. CDR3 coding DNA: TGCGCCAGCAGCCAAGCCCTACCAGGGACTAGCGGGGGAGCAGGGCCCGGGGAGCTGTTTTTT. Translated: CASSQALPGTSGGAGPGELFF.

This clonotype ranks as medium-sized. The chain combines TRBV12-3 or TRBV12-4 with TRBJ2-1; D gene uncertain. The CDR3 extends over 14 amino acids. Trimming cost V 3 bases and J 15 bases, with 21 bases left between them. In DNA, the CDR3 is TGTGCCAGCAGTTTGGCTCTTTGGTCTACCTCTCCGTTCTTC. Its translation: CASSLALWSTSPFF.

The rearrangement uses TRBV20-1 and TRBJ2-3, with D perhaps TRBD1 (6 bases). Deletions cut 0 bases from V and 8 bases from J, with 18 bases between. This CDR3 has 15 residues. Germline CDR1 is DFQATT and CDR2 is SNEGSKA (reference sequence). CDR3 DNA sequence: TGCAGTGCTAGAGATGGGGGCCGATTTGATGGTACGCAGTATTTT. Translation gives CSARDGGRFDGTQYF.

This clonotype was seen ten or more times. V usage is TRBV28 and J usage is TRBJ2-7; TRBD2 aligns across 9 bases. V gave up 6 bases and J gave up 4 bases; unmatched junction bases: 1. Germline CDR1 and CDR2: MDHEN and SYDVKM. The CDR3 spans 12 residues. CDR3 loop: CASRAGGYEQYF. CDR3 DNA sequence: TGTGCCAGCAGAGCGGGAGGTTACGAGCAGTACTTC. The full variable domain, completed using reference TRBV28 and TRBJ2-7, is DVKVTQSSRYLVKRTGEKVFLECVQDMDHENMFWYRQDPGLGLRLIYFSYDVKMKEKGDIPEGYSVSREKKERFSLILESASTNQTSMYLCASRAGGYEQYFGPGTRLTVT.

This clonotype was seen at least ten times. The chain couples TRBV20-1 to TRBJ1-1, with D possibly TRBD1 on 5 matching bases. Germline CDR1 is DFQATT and CDR2 is SNEGSKA (reference sequence). This CDR3 is 11 amino acids long. V lost 6 bases, J lost 6 bases, and 11 bases lay in between. Here the CDR3 reads CSATPGAEAFF. The CDR3 region has the DNA TGCAGTGCCACCCCGGGGGCTGAAGCTTTCTTT.

This rearrangement joins TRBV11-2 to TRBJ2-7, with D maybe TRBD2 (6 bases). The CDR3 loop spans 15 amino acids. CDR1 is SGHAT, CDR2 FQNNGV, per germline. The V and J ends lost 5 bases and 4 bases respectively, with 18 bases between them. This chain's CDR3 is CASSRRAEGTYEQYF. In DNA, the CDR3 is TGTGCCAGCAGCCGCAGGGCCGAAGGGACTTACGAGCAGTACTTC. Full variable domain (outside the CDR3, taken from reference TRBV11-2 and TRBJ2-7): EAGVAQSPRYKIIEKRQSVAFWCNPISGHATLYWYQQILGQGPKLLIQFQNNGVVDDSQLPKDRFSAERLKGVDSTLKIQPAKLEDSAVYLCASSRRAEGTYEQYFGPGTRLTVT.

This clonotype was counted a few times. CDR3 loop: CASREAGLASYEQYF. Here the CDR3 DNA reads TGTGCCAGCAGGGAAGCTGGACTAGCCTCCTACGAGCAGTACTTC. The chain links TRBV6-2 or TRBV6-3 to TRBJ2-7, with TRBD2 matching 8 bases. In germline, CDR1 is MNHEY, CDR2 SVGEGT. This CDR3 contains 15 residues. V lost 6 bases, J lost 0 bases, and 7 bases stayed unmatched.

V and J are TRBV21-1 and TRBJ2-7; the table's TRBD1 call for D was not verified on the DNA. TRBV21-1 is tagged as a pseudogene. CDR3 length: 15 amino acids. CDR3 sequence (DNA): TGTGCCAGCAGCAAACGGAGCTGCGCGGGGCGCGAGCAGTACTTC. Protein sequence: CASSKRSCAGREQYF.

This clonotype appeared many times. CDR3 sequence (DNA): TGTGCCAGCAGCTTCACCGCCAATGAGCAGTTCTTC. This gives the protein CASSFTANEQFF. This rearrangement joins TRBV11-3 to TRBJ2-1; D is unresolved. Per germline, CDR1 SGHNT and CDR2 YENEEA. CDR3 length equals 12 residues. Between the trimmed V and J ends, which lost 3 bases and 6 bases, there was a span of 6 bases.